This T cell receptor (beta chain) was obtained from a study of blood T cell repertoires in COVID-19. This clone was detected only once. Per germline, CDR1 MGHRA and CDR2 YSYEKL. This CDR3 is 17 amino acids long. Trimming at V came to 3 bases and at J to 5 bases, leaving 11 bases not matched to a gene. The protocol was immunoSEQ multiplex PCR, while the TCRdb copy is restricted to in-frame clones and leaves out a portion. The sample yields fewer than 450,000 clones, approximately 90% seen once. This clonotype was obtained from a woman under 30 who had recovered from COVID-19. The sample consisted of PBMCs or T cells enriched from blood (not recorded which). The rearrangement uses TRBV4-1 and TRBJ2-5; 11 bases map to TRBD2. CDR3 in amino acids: CASSHLTSGGAMETQYF. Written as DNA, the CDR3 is TGCGCCAGCAGCCACCTAACTAGCGGGGGAGCGATGGAGACCCAGTACTTC.